This TCR beta chain was sequenced for a study of T cells in narcolepsy. Losses at the gene ends were 8 bases for V and 2 bases for J; bases not matched to a gene: 6. Germline-derived CDR1 and CDR2 are ENHRY and SYGVKD. The CDR3 runs 13 residues. Study-level results: No autoreactive T cell clone sequences appeared in some memory CD4+ repertoires. Same-patient CSF and blood CD4+ T cell clonotypes included HCRT-specific and TRIB2-specific autoreactive ones.

This clone appeared a few times. Its antigen is still unknown. Only in-frame clones appear in the TCRdb table, and some are missing; sequencing was by immunoSEQ multiplex PCR. The sample yields approximately 32,000 clones, roughly 87% seen once. The V call is TRBV10-3, the J call TRBJ2-7; TRBD2 matches at 7 bases. The sequence came from a human donor with narcolepsy. Sequencing input: CD45RA- memory CD4+ T cells from PBMCs. CDR3 sequence (DNA): TGTGCCATCGGCCTAGCGGAGACCTACGAGCAGTACTTC. Translation: CAIGLAETYEQYF.